Sequencing of this T cell receptor beta chain was carried out in a study of cytomegalovirus exposure and HLA in healthy donors. Use of 60 Vbeta and 13 Jbeta primers characterized the PCR. Method: immunoSEQ multiplex PCR; TCRdb's copy keeps in-frame clones and lacks some. The profile shows fewer than 180,000 clones, roughly 80% of them singletons. V lost 6 bases and J 11 bases, leaving 16 bases between the germline ends. CDR1 is SGHTA and CDR2 is FQGNSA in the germline V gene. This CDR3 has 12 amino acids. The TCR comes from a human donor in good health. Sequencing was carried out using PBMCs. The rearrangement joins TRBV7-2 to TRBJ1-1; D not certain. The CDR3 DNA follows: TGTGCCAGCAGTCTAAGAGGAGGTGGTGCTTTCTTT. Amino acids: CASSLRGGGAFF.